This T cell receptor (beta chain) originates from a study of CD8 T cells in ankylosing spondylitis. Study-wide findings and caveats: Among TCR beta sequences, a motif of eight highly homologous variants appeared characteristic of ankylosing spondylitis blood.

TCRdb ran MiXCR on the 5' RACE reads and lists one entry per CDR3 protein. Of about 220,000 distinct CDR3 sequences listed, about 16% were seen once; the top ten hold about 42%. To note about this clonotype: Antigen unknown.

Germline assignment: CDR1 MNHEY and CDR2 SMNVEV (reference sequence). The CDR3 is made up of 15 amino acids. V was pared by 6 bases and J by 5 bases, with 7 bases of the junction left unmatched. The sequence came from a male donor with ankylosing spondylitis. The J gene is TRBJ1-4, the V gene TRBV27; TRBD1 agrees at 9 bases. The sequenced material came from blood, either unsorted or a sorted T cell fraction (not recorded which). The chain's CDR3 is CASRGLGTGNEKLFF. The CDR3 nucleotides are TGTGCCAGCAGGGGACTGGGGACAGGGAATGAAAAACTGTTTTTT. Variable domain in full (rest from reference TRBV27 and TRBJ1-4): EAQVTQNPRYLITVTGKKLTVTCSQNMNHEYMSWYRQDPGLGLRQIYYSMNVEVTDKGDVPEGYKVSRKEKRNFPLILESPSPNQTSLYFCASRGLGTGNEKLFFGSGTQLSVL.